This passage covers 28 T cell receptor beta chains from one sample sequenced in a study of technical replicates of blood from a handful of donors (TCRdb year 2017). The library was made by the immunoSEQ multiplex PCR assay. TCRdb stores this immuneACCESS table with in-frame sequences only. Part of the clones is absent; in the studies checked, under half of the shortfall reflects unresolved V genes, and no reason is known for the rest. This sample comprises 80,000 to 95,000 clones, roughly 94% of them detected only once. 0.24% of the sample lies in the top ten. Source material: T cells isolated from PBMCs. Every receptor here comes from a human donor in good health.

CDR3 DNA: TGTGCCTGGAGTGTTACTCTACTCAGGGGGTGGCGGCAGCCCCAGCATTTT. Residues: CAWSVTLLRGWRQPQHF. The J gene is TRBJ1-5, the V gene TRBV30, with 7 bases fitting TRBD1. V trimming: 0 bases; J trimming: 7 bases; junction bases outside the gene matches: 15. Germline V CDR1 and CDR2: GTSNPN, SVGIG (reference sequence). The CDR3 sequence is 17 residues long.

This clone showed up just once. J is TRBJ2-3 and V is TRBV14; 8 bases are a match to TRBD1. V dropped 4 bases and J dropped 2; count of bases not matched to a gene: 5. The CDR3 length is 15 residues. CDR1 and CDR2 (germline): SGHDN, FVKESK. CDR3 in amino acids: CASSPWDRFTDTQYF. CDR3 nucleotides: TGTGCCAGCAGCCCCTGGGACAGGTTCACAGATACGCAGTATTTT.

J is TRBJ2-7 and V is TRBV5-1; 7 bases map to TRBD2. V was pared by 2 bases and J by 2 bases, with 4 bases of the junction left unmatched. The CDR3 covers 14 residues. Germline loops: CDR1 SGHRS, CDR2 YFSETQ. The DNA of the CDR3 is TGCGCCAGCAGCTTACGTACTAGCGCCTACGAGCAGTACTTC. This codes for CASSLRTSAYEQYF.

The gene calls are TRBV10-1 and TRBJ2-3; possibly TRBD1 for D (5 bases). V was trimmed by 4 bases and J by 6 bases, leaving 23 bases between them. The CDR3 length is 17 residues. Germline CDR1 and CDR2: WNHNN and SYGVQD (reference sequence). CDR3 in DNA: TGCGCCAGCAGTGCCAGGGCGGCTGACGATGACCCCGATACGCAGTATTTT. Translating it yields CASSARAADDDPDTQYF.

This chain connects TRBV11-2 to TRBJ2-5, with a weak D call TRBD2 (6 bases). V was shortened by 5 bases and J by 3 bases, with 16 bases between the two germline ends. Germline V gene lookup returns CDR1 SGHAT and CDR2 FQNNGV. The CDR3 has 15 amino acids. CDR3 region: CASSAGLVVKETQYF. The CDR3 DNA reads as TGTGCCAGCAGCGCGGGGCTTGTAGTGAAAGAGACCCAGTACTTC.

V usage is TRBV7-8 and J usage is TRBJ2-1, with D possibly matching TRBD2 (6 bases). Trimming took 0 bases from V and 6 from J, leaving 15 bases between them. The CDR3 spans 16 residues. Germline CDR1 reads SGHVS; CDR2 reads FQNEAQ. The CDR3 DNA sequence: TGTGCCAGCAGCTTAGCGCTGTTAGCGGTTGGCAATGAGCAGTTCTTC. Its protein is CASSLALLAVGNEQFF.

The CDR3 bases are TGTGCCAGCAGCTTCAGGACAGGGGGCTACGAGCAGTACTTC. It codes for CASSFRTGGYEQYF. The chain uses TRBV11-2 and TRBJ2-7, with TRBD1 matching 10 bases. The CDR3 consists of 14 residues. The germline V gene has CDR1 SGHAT and CDR2 FQNNGV. V shed 3 bases, J shed 3 bases, and the junction held 2 bases outside the gene matches.

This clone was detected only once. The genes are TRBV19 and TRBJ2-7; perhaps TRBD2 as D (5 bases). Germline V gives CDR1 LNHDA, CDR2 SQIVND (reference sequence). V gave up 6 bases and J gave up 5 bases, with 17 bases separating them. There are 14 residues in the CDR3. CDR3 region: CASSRSEGSHEQYF. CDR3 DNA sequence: TGTGCCAGTAGCCGAAGCGAGGGATCCCACGAGCAGTACTTC.

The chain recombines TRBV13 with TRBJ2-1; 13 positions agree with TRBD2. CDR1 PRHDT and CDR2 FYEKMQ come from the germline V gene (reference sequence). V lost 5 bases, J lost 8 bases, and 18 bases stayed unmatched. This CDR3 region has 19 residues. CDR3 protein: CASSPGLAGAIRGRYEQFF. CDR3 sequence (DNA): TGTGCCAGCAGCCCAGGACTAGCGGGAGCCATACGGGGGAGATATGAGCAGTTCTTC.

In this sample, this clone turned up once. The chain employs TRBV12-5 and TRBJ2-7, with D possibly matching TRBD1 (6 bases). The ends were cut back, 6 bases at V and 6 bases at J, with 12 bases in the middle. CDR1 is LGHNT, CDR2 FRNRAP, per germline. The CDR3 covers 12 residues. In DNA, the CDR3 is TGTGCTAGTGGCTCACAGGGCAGCGAGCAGTACTTC. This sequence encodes CASGSQGSEQYF.

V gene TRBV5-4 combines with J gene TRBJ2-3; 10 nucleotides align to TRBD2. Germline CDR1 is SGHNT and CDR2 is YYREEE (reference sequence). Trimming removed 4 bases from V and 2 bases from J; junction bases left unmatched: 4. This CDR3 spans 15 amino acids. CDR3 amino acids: CASSRSGGATDTQYF. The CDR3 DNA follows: TGTGCCAGCAGCCGCAGCGGGGGGGCCACAGATACGCAGTATTTT.

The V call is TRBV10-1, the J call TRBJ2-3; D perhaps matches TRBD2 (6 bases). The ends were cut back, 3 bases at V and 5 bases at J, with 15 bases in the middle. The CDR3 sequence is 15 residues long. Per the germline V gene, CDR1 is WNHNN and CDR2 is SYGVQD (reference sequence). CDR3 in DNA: TGCGCCAGCAGTGAAACTAGCCTCGGGAAAGATACGCAGTATTTT. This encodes CASSETSLGKDTQYF.

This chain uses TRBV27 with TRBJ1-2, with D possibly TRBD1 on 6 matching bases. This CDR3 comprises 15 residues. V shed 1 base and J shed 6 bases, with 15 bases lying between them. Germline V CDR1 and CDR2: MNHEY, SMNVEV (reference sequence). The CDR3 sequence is CASSLYYRVGDGYTF. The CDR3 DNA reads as TGTGCCAGCAGTTTATATTACAGGGTAGGGGATGGCTACACCTTC.

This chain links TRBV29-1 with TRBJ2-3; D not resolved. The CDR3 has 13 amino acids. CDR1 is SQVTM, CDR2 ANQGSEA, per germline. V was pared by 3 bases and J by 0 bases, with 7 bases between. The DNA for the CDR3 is TGCAGCGTTGACGTGACAAGCACAGATACGCAGTATTTT. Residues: CSVDVTSTDTQYF.

CDR3 sequence (DNA): TGTGCCAGCAGCTCACGACGGAGGAGTGAAAAACTGTTTTTT. It specifies CASSSRRRSEKLFF. V is TRBV14 and J is TRBJ1-4; D is uncertain. The germline CDR1 and CDR2 sequences are SGHDN and FVKESK. The V and J ends lost 5 bases and 7 bases respectively, with 14 bases between them. The CDR3 has 14 residues.

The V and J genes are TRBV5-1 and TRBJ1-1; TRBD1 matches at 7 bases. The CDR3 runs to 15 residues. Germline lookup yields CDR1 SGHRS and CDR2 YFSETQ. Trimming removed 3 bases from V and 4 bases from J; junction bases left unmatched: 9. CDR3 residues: CASSSETGRGTEAFF. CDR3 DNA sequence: TGCGCCAGCAGCTCGGAGACAGGGCGAGGCACTGAAGCTTTCTTT.

The CDR3 spells CASSPGTSGGAWEEQYF. DNA for the CDR3: TGTGCCAGCAGTCCCGGGACTAGCGGGGGGGCGTGGGAAGAGCAGTACTTC. This sequence joins TRBV27 and TRBJ2-7; 16 bases align to TRBD2. Germline-derived CDR1 and CDR2 are MNHEY and SMNVEV (reference sequence). The ends lost 5 bases at V and 7 bases at J; junction bases unmatched: 11. CDR3 size: 17 residues.

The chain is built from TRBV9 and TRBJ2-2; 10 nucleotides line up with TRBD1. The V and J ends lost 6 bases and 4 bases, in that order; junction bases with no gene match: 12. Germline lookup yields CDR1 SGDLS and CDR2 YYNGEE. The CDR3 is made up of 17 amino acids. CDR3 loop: CASTSSGGTGVTGELFF. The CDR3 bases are TGTGCCAGCACCTCGTCCGGAGGGACAGGGGTCACCGGGGAGCTGTTTTTT.

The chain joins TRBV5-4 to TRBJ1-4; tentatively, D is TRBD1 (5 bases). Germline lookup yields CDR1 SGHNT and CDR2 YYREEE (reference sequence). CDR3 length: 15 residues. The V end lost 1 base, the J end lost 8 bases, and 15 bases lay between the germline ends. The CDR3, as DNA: TGTGCCAGCAGCTTGTCTCTAGGGGAGGCAGAAAAACTGTTTTTT. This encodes CASSLSLGEAEKLFF. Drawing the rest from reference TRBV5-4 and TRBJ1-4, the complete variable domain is ETGVTQSPTHLIKTRGQQVTLRCSSQSGHNTVSWYQQALGQGPQFIFQYYREEENGRGNFPPRFSGLQFPNYSSELNVNALELDDSALYLCASSLSLGEAEKLFFGSGTQLSVL.

The CDR3 region is CASSARGLAGYEQYF. The CDR3 DNA follows: TGCGCCAGCAGTGCCCGAGGGCTAGCGGGATACGAGCAGTACTTC. The genes are TRBV10-2 and TRBJ2-7, with 9 nucleotides matching TRBD2. Per germline, CDR1 WSHSY and CDR2 SAAADI. With 4 bases clipped from V and 4 bases from J, the junction kept 8 bases outside the gene matches. This CDR3 comprises 15 residues.

This chain's CDR3 is CASRTEPEATQYF. The CDR3 nucleotides read TGTGCCAGCCGGACAGAACCCGAGGCTACGCAGTATTTT. The chain has TRBV6-5 and TRBJ2-3, with D perhaps matching TRBD1 (6 bases). This CDR3 has 13 amino acids. Germline values: CDR1 MNHEY, CDR2 SVGAGI. V lost 8 bases, J lost 8 bases, and 17 bases lay in between.

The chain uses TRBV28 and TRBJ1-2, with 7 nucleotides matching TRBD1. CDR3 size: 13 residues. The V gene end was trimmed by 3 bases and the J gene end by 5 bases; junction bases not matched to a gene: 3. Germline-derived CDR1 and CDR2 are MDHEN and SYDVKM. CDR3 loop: CASSFQGVYGYTF. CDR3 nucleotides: TGTGCCAGCAGTTTTCAGGGGGTATATGGCTACACCTTC.

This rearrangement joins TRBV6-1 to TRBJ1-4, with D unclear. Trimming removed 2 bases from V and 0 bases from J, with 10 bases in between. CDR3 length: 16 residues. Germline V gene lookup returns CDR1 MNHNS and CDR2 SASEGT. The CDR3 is CASSERWAATNEKLFF. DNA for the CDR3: TGTGCCAGCAGTGAAAGGTGGGCAGCAACTAATGAAAAACTGTTTTTT.

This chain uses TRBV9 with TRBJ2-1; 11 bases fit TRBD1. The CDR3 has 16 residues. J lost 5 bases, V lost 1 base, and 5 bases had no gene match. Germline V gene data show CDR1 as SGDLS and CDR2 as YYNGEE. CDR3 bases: TGTGCCAGCAGCGTAAATAGGGACAGGGGGGACAATGAGCAGTTCTTC. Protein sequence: CASSVNRDRGDNEQFF.

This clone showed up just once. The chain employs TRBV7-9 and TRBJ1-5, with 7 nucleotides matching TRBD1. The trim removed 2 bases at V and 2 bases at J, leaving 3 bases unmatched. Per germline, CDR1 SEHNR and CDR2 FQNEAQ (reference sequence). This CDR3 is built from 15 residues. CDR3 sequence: CASSLIGQGNQPQHF. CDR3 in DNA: TGTGCCAGCAGCTTAATCGGACAGGGCAATCAGCCCCAGCATTTT. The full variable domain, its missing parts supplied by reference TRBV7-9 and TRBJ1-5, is DTGVSQNPRHKITKRGQNVTFRCDPISEHNRLYWYRQTLGQGPEFLTYFQNEAQLEKSRLLSDRFSAERPKGSFSTLEIQRTEQGDSAMYLCASSLIGQGNQPQHFGDGTRLSIL.

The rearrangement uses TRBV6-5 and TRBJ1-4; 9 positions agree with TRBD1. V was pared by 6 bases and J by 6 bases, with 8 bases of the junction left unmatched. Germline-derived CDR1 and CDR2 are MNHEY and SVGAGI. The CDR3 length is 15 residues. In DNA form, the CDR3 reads TGTGCCAGCAGGCCGCCTACAGGGGGCCATGAAAAACTGTTTTTT. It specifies CASRPPTGGHEKLFF.

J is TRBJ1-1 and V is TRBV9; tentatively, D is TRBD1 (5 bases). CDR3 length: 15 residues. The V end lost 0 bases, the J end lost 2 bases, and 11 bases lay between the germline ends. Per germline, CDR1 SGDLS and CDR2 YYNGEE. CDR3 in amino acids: CASSVEGAPNTEAFF. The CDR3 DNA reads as TGTGCCAGCAGCGTAGAAGGGGCCCCAAACACTGAAGCTTTCTTT.

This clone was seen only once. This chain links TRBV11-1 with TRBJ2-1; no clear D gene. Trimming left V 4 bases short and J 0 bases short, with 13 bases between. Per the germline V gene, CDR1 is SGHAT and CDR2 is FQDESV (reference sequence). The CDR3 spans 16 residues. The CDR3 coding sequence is TGTGCCAGCAGCTCCTCGACTTCGTACTCCTACAATGAGCAGTTCTTC. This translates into CASSSSTSYSYNEQFF.